The 22 T cell receptor beta chains reported below all come from one sample, sequenced in a study of blood T cells in healthy people across ages. Sample-barcoded 5' priming and a J-beta primer mix drove a second PCR of about 7 to 12 cycles. TCRdb re-analysed the 5' RACE reads in MiXCR, keeping a single row per CDR3 protein. The sample holds just under 900,000 distinct CDR3 sequences; more than 25% are singletons and the top ten take about 18%. The sample comprised blood. The receptors derive from an elderly woman in good health.

This clonotype was counted ten times or more. V usage is TRBV20-1 and J usage is TRBJ1-2, with TRBD1 matching over 8 bases. The germline gives CDR1 DFQATT, CDR2 SNEGSKA (reference sequence). Trimming took 4 bases from V and 6 from J; bases not matched to a gene: 7. This CDR3 is built from 13 residues. DNA for the CDR3: TGCAGTGCTACGGACAGGGTTGAGGATGGCTACACCTTC. Its translation is CSATDRVEDGYTF.

This clonotype occurred many times. The chain joins TRBV9 to TRBJ2-5; the D gene could be TRBD1 or TRBD2 (6 bases each). Deletions cut 0 bases from V and 2 bases from J, with 14 bases between. The CDR3 length is 16 residues. The germline V gene has CDR1 SGDLS and CDR2 YYNGEE. In nucleotides, the CDR3 is TGTGCCAGCAGCGTAGCTGGGGGGCGCGGACAAGAGACCCAGTACTTC. Translating gives CASSVAGGRGQETQYF. Combining the CDR3 with reference TRBV9 and TRBJ2-5 gives the whole variable domain DSGVTQTPKHLITATGQRVTLRCSPRSGDLSVYWYQQSLDQGLQFLIQYYNGEERAKGNILERFSAQQFPDLHSELNLSSLELGDSALYFCASSVAGGRGQETQYFGPGTRLLVL.

This clonotype came up many times. The J gene is TRBJ2-4, the V gene TRBV7-2; TRBD2 agrees at 10 bases. Germline lookup yields CDR1 SGHTA and CDR2 FQGNSA. The CDR3 runs to 17 residues. V trimming: 5 bases; J trimming: 1 base; junction bases outside the gene matches: 8. In DNA, the CDR3 is TGTGCCAGCAGCCAAGAAGCGGGGGGGCAGGCCAAAAACATTCAGTACTTC. Its protein product is CASSQEAGGQAKNIQYF.

This clonotype occurred once. A much larger clone differs by one base, so this may be a read error. The CDR3 spells CTSSFGATGAIRGETQYF. The CDR3 DNA reads as TGTACCAGCAGCTTCGGGGCGACAGGGGCGATTAGGGGAGAGACCCAGTACTTC. The V and J genes are TRBV5-6 and TRBJ2-5, with 8 nucleotides matching TRBD1. The CDR3 covers 18 residues. The germline V gene has CDR1 SGHDT and CDR2 YYEEEE. Full variable domain (remainder filled in from reference TRBV5-6 and TRBJ2-5): DAGVTQSPTHLIKTRGQQVTLRCSPKSGHDTVSWYQQALGQGPQFIFQYYEEEERQRGNFPDRFSGHQFPNYSSELNVNALLLGDSALYLCTSSFGATGAIRGETQYFGPGTRLLVL.

The rearrangement links TRBV4-1 to TRBJ1-2; TRBD1 might be the D (6 bases). CDR1 and CDR2 from the germline V gene are MGHRA and YSYEKL. Deletions cut 4 bases from V and 7 bases from J, with 22 bases between. The CDR3 is 16 residues long. CDR3 bases: TGCGCCAGCAGCCGATGGACCGATTTACAGGGCTCTGGCTACACCTTC. This gives the protein CASSRWTDLQGSGYTF.

In regard to this clonotype: A much larger clone is a single base away; this may be a read error. The J gene is TRBJ2-1, the V gene TRBV5-1; perhaps D is TRBD1 or TRBD2 (6 bases each). Germline CDR1 reads SGHRS; CDR2 reads YFSETQ. Trimming took 4 bases from V and 7 from J, leaving 21 bases between them. The CDR3 sequence is 16 residues long. The chain's CDR3 is CASSKQGGLPPNEQFF. As DNA, the CDR3 is TGCGCCAGCAGCAAACAGGGAGGTCTCCCCCCTAATGAGCAGTTCTTC.

Note on this clonotype: This may be a read error: a much more frequent sequence differs by one nucleotide. V gene TRBV5-1 combines with J gene TRBJ2-1; 10 nucleotides line up with TRBD2. The end of the DNA aligns better with TRBJ2-7, so the J call may be wrong. The CDR3 runs 16 residues. Looked up from germline, CDR1 is SGHRS and CDR2 is YFSETQ. The CDR3 DNA follows: TGCGCCAGCAGCTTGGGAGCGGGGGGGCCGGGAAATGAGCAGTACTTC. As protein: CASSLGAGGPGNEQYF.

This clonotype was seen at least ten times. The CDR3 loop is CASSLDAGSYEQYF. CDR3 DNA sequence: TGTGCCAGCAGCTTAGACGCAGGTTCCTACGAGCAGTACTTC. V is TRBV7-2 and J is TRBJ2-7, with unresolved D. The germline V gene has CDR1 SGHTA and CDR2 FQGNSA. The germline V and J ends were trimmed by 1 base and 1 base, with 8 bases remaining between them. The CDR3 consists of 14 residues.

Note on this clonotype: A read error may account for a junction end that differs from germline. The V gene is TRBV6-4, the J gene TRBJ2-1; unclear D gene. The germline V gene encodes CDR1 MRHNA and CDR2 SNTAGT. The CDR3 is 16 amino acids. The CDR3 sequence: CAGSDSSRSSYNEQFF. DNA of the CDR3: TGTGCCGGCAGTGACTCGAGTCGGAGCTCCTACAATGAGCAGTTCTTC.

This clonotype was detected ten times or more. This rearrangement joins TRBV20-1 to TRBJ2-1; 9 positions agree with TRBD1. Trimming took 5 bases from V and 8 from J; bases not matched to a gene: 7. Germline V gives CDR1 DFQATT, CDR2 SNEGSKA (reference sequence). The CDR3 totals 13 residues. CDR3 sequence reads: CSAPRTGVDEQFF. In DNA, the CDR3 is TGCAGTGCTCCAAGGACAGGGGTCGATGAGCAGTTCTTC.

CDR3 sequence: CASRGQASSYNSPLHF. CDR3 DNA: TGTGCCAGCAGGGGGCAGGCCAGCTCCTATAATTCACCCCTCCACTTT. This chain joins TRBV12-3 or TRBV12-4 and TRBJ1-6, with D possibly TRBD1 on 5 matching bases. V lost 6 bases, J lost 0 bases, and 12 bases lay in between. The CDR3 is 16 amino acids.

This clonotype was detected ten times or more. The chain joins TRBV7-2 to TRBJ1-2; a weak D match, TRBD1 (5 bases). CDR1 SGHTA and CDR2 FQGNSA come from the germline V gene. V shed 5 bases and J shed 0 bases, with 13 bases lying between them. The CDR3 is 15 amino acids. The CDR3 DNA sequence: TGTGCCAGCAGCCGAGGGACCGTAACTAACTATGGCTACACCTTC. It encodes CASSRGTVTNYGYTF.

This clonotype has just a few counts. The chain links TRBV27 to TRBJ1-1, with D uncertain. The CDR3 totals 13 residues. From germline, CDR1 is MNHEY and CDR2 SMNVEV (reference sequence). Trimming removed 6 bases from V and 5 bases from J, with 13 bases in between. The CDR3 loop reads CASRTSLGTEAFF. DNA for the CDR3: TGTGCCAGCAGGACATCGTTAGGGACTGAAGCTTTCTTT.

The J gene is TRBJ2-5, the V gene TRBV7-6; TRBD2 matches 8 bases. V was pared by 7 bases and J by 11 bases, with 15 bases of the junction left unmatched. Germline assignment: CDR1 SGHVS and CDR2 FNYEAQ. The CDR3 sequence is 14 residues long. The CDR3: CASTAPGGAREQYF. Here the CDR3 DNA reads TGTGCCAGCACCGCCCCGGGGGGGGCCAGAGAGCAGTACTTC.

This clonotype was seen ten or more times. The chain employs TRBV10-3 and TRBJ1-6; a possible D gene is TRBD1 (5 bases). The V gene lost 6 bases and the J gene lost 10 bases, with 10 bases spanning the gap. CDR1 ENHRY and CDR2 SYGVKD come from the germline V gene. This CDR3 has 12 amino acids. The CDR3 protein is CAISQQDSPLHF. The CDR3 nucleotides read TGTGCCATCAGCCAACAGGACTCACCCCTCCACTTT.

This clonotype was observed many times. The chain recombines TRBV12-3 or TRBV12-4 with TRBJ1-4; TRBD1 might be the D (5 bases). Trimming took off 6 bases at V and 8 bases at J, with 19 bases between the two ends. The CDR3 covers 15 residues. The CDR3 bases are TGTGCCAGCAGCCCCACCGGGGGAGAAAACGAAAAACTGTTTTTT. The encoded protein is CASSPTGGENEKLFF.

Turning to this clonotype: A much larger clone sits a single nucleotide away, making a read error possible. The rearrangement uses TRBV30 and TRBJ2-1; no definite D call. The CDR3 is 13 amino acids. Germline assignment: CDR1 GTSNPN and CDR2 SVGIG (reference sequence). Trimming took off 0 bases at V and 6 bases at J, with 9 bases between the two ends. Here the CDR3 reads CAWSVKRGNEQFF. The CDR3 bases are TGTGCCTGGAGTGTAAAGCGCGGCAATGAGCAGTTCTTC.

In this sample, this clonotype turned up a few times. CDR3 sequence: CASSRDGDSYEQYF. The DNA of the CDR3 is TGTGCCAGCAGTCGCGACGGAGACTCCTACGAGCAGTACTTC. The chain uses TRBV6-6 and TRBJ2-7; D not resolved. V lost 5 bases and J 0 bases, leaving 11 bases between the germline ends. Germline CDR1 is MNHNY and CDR2 is SVGAGI (reference sequence). The CDR3 runs 14 residues.

This clonotype was found many times. The chain joins TRBV5-6 to TRBJ1-6, with 7 positions matching TRBD1. With 6 bases clipped from V and 7 bases from J, the junction kept 10 bases outside the gene matches. The germline V gene has CDR1 SGHDT and CDR2 YYEEEE. The CDR3 sequence is 15 residues long. The CDR3 sequence: CASTPRQGRNSPLHF. The CDR3 DNA sequence: TGTGCCAGCACTCCGAGACAGGGTCGGAATTCACCCCTCCACTTT.

This chain uses TRBV20-1 with TRBJ2-1; a possible D gene is TRBD2 (5 bases). With 7 bases removed from V and 2 bases from J, the gap between germline ends came to 12 bases. Germline CDR1 is DFQATT and CDR2 is SNEGSKA (reference sequence). This CDR3 has 13 amino acids. The CDR3 region is CSGERNPYNEQFF. Here the CDR3 DNA reads TGCAGTGGAGAGCGGAACCCCTACAATGAGCAGTTCTTC.

The rearrangement uses TRBV12-3 or TRBV12-4 and TRBJ2-2, with 8 nucleotides matching TRBD2. The CDR3 has 15 amino acids. The J segment lost 5 bases and the V segment lost 6 bases, leaving 8 bases of the junction unmatched. CDR3 in amino acids: CASSPTSGGTGELFF. The CDR3 nucleotides are TGTGCCAGCAGCCCGACGAGCGGGGGTACCGGGGAGCTGTTTTTT.

This clonotype was picked up a small number of times. The CDR3 DNA reads TGTGCCAGCAGCTTAGGGACTAGCCGCCACAATGAGCAGTACTTC. Translating gives CASSLGTSRHNEQYF. This chain connects TRBV7-2 to TRBJ2-7; 8 bases align to TRBD2. CDR3 length equals 15 residues. V lost 1 base to trimming and J lost 7 bases; unmatched junction nucleotides: 9. Germline V gene data show CDR1 as SGHTA and CDR2 as FQGNSA.